This paragraph covers one T cell receptor (beta chain) sequence. The data belong to a study of blood T cell repertoires in COVID-19. As originally analysed: Counts of nucleated cells, estimated from reference gene primer amplification, were obtained. Assay: immunoSEQ multiplex PCR; the TCRdb copy retains only in-frame clones and omits some. V and J calls plus clone size are reproduced from that table; the DNA served to infer D and trimming. Altogether about 59,000 clones are present, less than 90% being singletons, with the ten largest covering 4.5% to 5.5%. CDR3 length equals 15 residues. Trimming at V came to 4 bases and at J to 8 bases, leaving 9 bases not matched to a gene. Germline CDR1 is MNHEY and CDR2 is SMNVEV (reference sequence).

The rearrangement joins TRBV27 to TRBJ2-1, with 9 bases that match TRBD1. The TCR sequence derives from an elderly man in a cohort sampled during active COVID-19. The sequencing sample was made of peripheral blood. The CDR3 loop reads CASSSTGTGTHEQFF. In nucleotides, the CDR3 is TGTGCCAGCAGTTCAACCGGGACAGGGACCCATGAGCAGTTCTTC.